This TCR beta chain was obtained from a study of graft-versus-host responses after intestinal transplantation. Overall study: Multivisceral, liver-intestinal, or isolated intestinal grafts went to recipients. Anti-thymocyte globulin induction was given to all recipients, followed by tacrolimus and steroids for around three years. The study's findings and limits: GvH clones turned up in recipient marrow; some had shown up first in ileum or blood. Early declines in HvG clones that occurred post-transplant were associated with peak circulating GvH clone levels.

Per the germline V gene, CDR1 is MNHNS and CDR2 is SASEGT. V lost 0 bases to trimming and J lost 6 bases; unmatched junction nucleotides: 3. CDR3 length: 15 residues. Worth noting for this clone: The antigen remains unidentified.

Clones were read by immunoSEQ multiplex PCR, and TCRdb kept only the in-frame ones, dropping some. The sample lists about 98,000 clones, around 83% occurring once. The receptor comes from a human donor who received an intestinal transplant. Here the sequenced sample was unstimulated CD8+ T cells sorted from spleen or lymph node cells, taken before intestinal transplant. This chain links TRBV6-1 with TRBJ2-1; 9 positions match TRBD2. CDR3 amino acids: CASSEAGGGANEQFF. CDR3 in DNA: TGTGCCAGCAGTGAAGCCGGCGGGGGGGCCAATGAGCAGTTCTTC.